These 15 T cell receptor beta chains came from one sample sequenced in a study of blood T cell repertoires in COVID-19. Some clones are missing from TCRdb's copy, which holds only in-frame ones; the method was immunoSEQ multiplex PCR. Of 200,000 to 250,000 clones listed, approximately 78% were seen once; the top ten hold over 4%. What was sequenced was peripheral blood. These receptors originate from an older woman with COVID-19, enrolled during active disease.

This clone was recorded a few times. The chain joins TRBV4-1 to TRBJ2-7; 8 nucleotides match TRBD1. With 5 bases clipped from V and 5 bases from J, the junction kept 8 bases outside the gene matches. This CDR3 has 14 residues. Per the germline V gene, CDR1 is MGHRA and CDR2 is YSYEKL. In DNA, the CDR3 is TGCGCCAGCAGCTCGAGGACAGGGTCCCACGAGCAGTACTTC. It specifies CASSSRTGSHEQYF.

V usage is TRBV6-5 and J usage is TRBJ1-4; a weak D match, TRBD1 (5 bases). The CDR3 length is 14 residues. V lost 6 bases and J 0 bases, leaving 8 bases between the germline ends. In germline, CDR1 is MNHEY, CDR2 SVGAGI. In DNA, the CDR3 is TGTGCCAGCAGAACAGGAACAACTAATGAAAAACTGTTTTTT. Translation gives CASRTGTTNEKLFF.

The CDR3: CASSFTPGQETQYF. The CDR3 DNA reads as TGTGCCAGCAGCTTCACACCGGGTCAAGAGACCCAGTACTTC. The chain combines TRBV7-2 with TRBJ2-5; D ambiguous. The CDR3 loop spans 14 amino acids. V was cut by 3 bases and J by 2 bases, with 10 bases left in between. Germline V gene lookup returns CDR1 SGHTA and CDR2 FQGNSA.

The CDR3 DNA sequence: TGTGCCAGCAGCTTGGTCGGGAGGGTGAACACTGAAGCTTTCTTT. It specifies CASSLVGRVNTEAFF. The chain is built from TRBV5-5 and TRBJ1-1, with D unresolved. V lost 0 bases to trimming and J lost 0 bases, with 9 bases between them. CDR3 length: 15 residues. CDR1 and CDR2 from the germline V gene are SGHKS and YYEKEE (reference sequence).

The V call is TRBV4-3, the J call TRBJ2-3, with D unclear. The germline V gene encodes CDR1 LGHNA and CDR2 YSLEER. The CDR3 extends over 14 amino acids. The V end lost 0 bases, the J end lost 5 bases, and 9 bases lay between the germline ends. CDR3 DNA sequence: TGCGCCAGCAGCCAAGAAGACCGGAGAGATACGCAGTATTTT. Its protein is CASSQEDRRDTQYF.

The chain links TRBV28 to TRBJ1-2; D is possibly TRBD1 (5 bases). The V end was cut by 6 bases, the J end by 0 bases, with 14 bases between. The CDR3 runs 15 residues. The V gene's germline CDR1 is MDHEN and CDR2 SYDVKM. The chain's CDR3 is CASSLRGGANYGYTF. The CDR3 DNA sequence: TGTGCCAGCAGCCTACGGGGGGGAGCTAACTATGGCTACACCTTC.

This chain links TRBV19 with TRBJ1-1; D uncertain. Per the germline V gene, CDR1 is LNHDA and CDR2 is SQIVND (reference sequence). V was clipped by 3 bases and J by 3 bases, with 8 bases between them. This CDR3 region has 13 residues. CDR3: CASSITPDTEAFF. CDR3 nucleotides: TGTGCCAGTAGTATCACCCCGGACACTGAAGCTTTCTTT. The full variable domain, its missing parts supplied by reference TRBV19 and TRBJ1-1, is DGGITQSPKYLFRKEGQNVTLSCEQNLNHDAMYWYRQDPGQGLRLIYYSQIVNDFQKGDIAEGYSVSREKKESFPLTVTSAQKNPTAFYLCASSITPDTEAFFGQGTRLTVV.

This clone appeared once. The chain recombines TRBV28 with TRBJ2-3; 7 bases line up with TRBD2. Trimming took 2 bases from V and 3 from J; bases not matched to a gene: 5. The CDR3 contains 15 residues. Germline V gene sequence: CDR1 MDHEN, CDR2 SYDVKM. CDR3: CASSLTSSGTDTQYF. The CDR3 DNA reads TGTGCCAGCAGTTTAACGTCTAGCGGAACAGATACGCAGTATTTT.

This chain connects TRBV7-2 to TRBJ1-4; 7 bases align to TRBD1. The CDR3 runs to 15 residues. J gave up 0 bases and V 2 bases, and 0 bases lay outside the gene matches. Per the germline V gene, CDR1 is SGHTA and CDR2 is FQGNSA. The chain's CDR3 is CASSLTGATNEKLFF. The CDR3 coding sequence is TGTGCCAGCAGCTTAACAGGGGCAACTAATGAAAAACTGTTTTTT.

The chain carries TRBV12-3 or TRBV12-4 and TRBJ2-1; no firm D call. This CDR3 is built from 12 residues. V was cut by 6 bases and J by 6 bases, with 9 bases left in between. CDR3 nucleotide sequence: TGTGCCAGCAGCCTAGTCGCCAATGAGCAGTTCTTC. Its protein is CASSLVANEQFF.

This clone was seen a single time. V is TRBV5-1 and J is TRBJ2-1; TRBD1 matches 9 bases. Trimming took 0 bases from V and 13 from J; bases not matched to a gene: 14. CDR1 is SGHRS and CDR2 is YFSETQ in the germline V gene. CDR3 length: 16 amino acids. CDR3 protein: CASSLATVGDRAEQFF. CDR3 bases: TGCGCCAGCAGCTTGGCGACTGTAGGGGACAGGGCTGAACAGTTCTTC.

The chain combines TRBV7-8 with TRBJ2-5; 7 positions match TRBD2. After removal of 5 bases from V and 2 bases from J, the junction contained 8 bases not matched to a gene. The CDR3 has 15 amino acids. Germline V lookup: CDR1 SGHVS, CDR2 FQNEAQ. The CDR3 DNA is TGTGCCAGCAGCCCAAGGGAGGGGACTCAAGAGACCCAGTACTTC. Protein: CASSPREGTQETQYF.

The chain employs TRBV2 and TRBJ1-1, with a weak D call TRBD1 (6 bases). Germline V gives CDR1 SNHLY, CDR2 FYNNEI. The CDR3 length is 15 residues. Trimming pared 6 bases from V and 6 bases from J, leaving 20 bases between. CDR3 loop: CASSQRQATFAEAFF. CDR3 in DNA: TGTGCCAGCAGCCAAAGACAGGCCACCTTCGCTGAAGCTTTCTTT. The full variable domain, with the rest looked up from reference TRBV2 and TRBJ1-1, is EPEVTQTPSHQVTQMGQEVILRCVPISNHLYFYWYRQILGQKVEFLVSFYNNEISEKSEIFDDQFSVERPDGSNFTLKIRSTKLEDSAMYFCASSQRQATFAEAFFGQGTRLTVV.

The chain carries TRBV5-1 and TRBJ2-7, with a weak D call TRBD2 (5 bases). The CDR3 is made up of 15 amino acids. Germline CDR1 reads SGHRS; CDR2 reads YFSETQ. Trimming took off 0 bases at V and 3 bases at J, with 13 bases between the two ends. CDR3 sequence (DNA): TGCGCCAGCAGCTTGGCGCGAGCGGCCAACTACGAGCAGTACTTC. It translates to CASSLARAANYEQYF.

V and J are TRBV7-9 and TRBJ1-4, with 7 bases matching TRBD1. Germline V lookup: CDR1 SEHNR, CDR2 FQNEAQ (reference sequence). The CDR3 consists of 14 residues. J was trimmed by 8 bases and V by 0 bases; bases with no gene match: 3. CDR3 amino acids: CASSLAGTAEKLFF. The CDR3 DNA is TGTGCCAGCAGCTTAGCGGGGACAGCCGAAAAACTGTTTTTT.